Below are 19 T cell receptor beta chains sequenced from a single sample in a study of blood T cell repertoires in COVID-19. Measured with immunoSEQ multiplex PCR; TCRdb has only the in-frame clones, and not every one. This table has over 90,000 clones, approximately 80% appearing once. Material: peripheral blood. The source is a human donor in a cohort sampled during active COVID-19.

This chain connects TRBV6-5 to TRBJ2-2, with 14 bases matching TRBD2. Germline loops: CDR1 MNHEY, CDR2 SVGAGI. The length of the CDR3 is 16 residues. The V gene end was trimmed by 0 bases and the J gene end by 6 bases; junction bases not matched to a gene: 0. Written as DNA, the CDR3 is TGTGCCAGCAGTTACTCGACTAGCGGGGGGGCCGGGGAGCTGTTTTTT. It specifies CASSYSTSGGAGELFF.

This CDR3 is CASSLGTVTDTQYF. The CDR3 DNA reads as TGTGCCAGCAGCTTGGGGACAGTCACAGATACGCAGTATTTT. The chain uses TRBV7-2 and TRBJ2-3; 7 bases match TRBD1. V dropped 3 bases and J dropped 2; count of bases not matched to a gene: 2. The CDR3 extends over 14 amino acids. CDR1 is SGHTA, CDR2 FQGNSA, per germline.

The chain joins TRBV6-2 or TRBV6-3 to TRBJ2-7; tentatively, D is TRBD1 (5 bases). Trimming cost V 5 bases and J 9 bases, with 23 bases left between them. This CDR3 has 15 residues. The germline gives CDR1 MNHEY, CDR2 SVGEGT. Here the CDR3 DNA reads TGTGCCAGCAGTACCATGGACACCACGAGCAGAAGGCAGTACTTC. Translated: CASSTMDTTSRRQYF.

DNA for the CDR3: TGTGCCAGTAAACGGACAGGGGGGTATGAGCAGTTCTTC. This gives the protein CASKRTGGYEQFF. This chain links TRBV19 with TRBJ2-1, with TRBD1 identical over 10 bases. Germline CDR1 is LNHDA and CDR2 is SQIVND (reference sequence). Trimming removed 7 bases from V and 8 bases from J; junction bases left unmatched: 5. This CDR3 is 13 amino acids long.

This chain joins TRBV11-3 and TRBJ2-2; 11 bases are shared with TRBD1. The CDR3 length is 16 residues. V shed 1 base and J 3 bases; nucleotides not matched to a gene: 1. Germline V gene sequence: CDR1 SGHNT, CDR2 YENEEA. CDR3 residues: CASSLGDRGYTGELFF. The CDR3 DNA follows: TGTGCCAGCAGCTTAGGGGACAGGGGGTACACCGGGGAGCTGTTTTTT.

In the case of this clone: Given a much more abundant clone one base away, this may be a read error. Other DNA sequences within the sample encode an identical CDR3. The chain carries TRBV7-8 and TRBJ1-5, with 9 bases that match TRBD1. Germline V gives CDR1 SGHVS, CDR2 FQNEAQ. The CDR3 is made up of 15 amino acids. The J segment lost 4 bases and the V segment lost 1 base, leaving 2 bases of the junction unmatched. DNA for the CDR3: TGTGCCAGCAGCTTAGGGACAGGGGATAATCAGCCCCAGCATTTT. Translating it yields CASSLGTGDNQPQHF. Together with reference TRBV7-8 and TRBJ1-5, the CDR3 gives the full variable domain: GAGVSQSPRYKVAKRGQDVALRCDPISGHVSLFWYQQALGQGPEFLTYFQNEAQLDKSGLPSDRFFAERPEGSVSTLKIQRTQQEDSAVYLCASSLGTGDNQPQHFGDGTRLSIL.

V usage is TRBV10-1 and J usage is TRBJ2-1; D is possibly TRBD1 (6 bases). Looked up from germline, CDR1 is WNHNN and CDR2 is SYGVQD (reference sequence). Trimming removed 6 bases from V and 7 bases from J, with 16 bases in between. The CDR3 contains 14 residues. The DNA for the CDR3 is TGCGCCAGCAGGGCCCGGACAGATCTAAATGAGCAGTTCTTC. It specifies CASRARTDLNEQFF.

This chain joins TRBV7-3 and TRBJ2-1, with D unclear. V lost 0 bases to trimming and J lost 0 bases, with 6 bases between them. This CDR3 has 15 residues. The V gene's germline CDR1 is SGHTA and CDR2 FQGTGA. CDR3 nucleotides: TGTGCCAGCAGCTTAACTCCTAGCTCCTACAATGAGCAGTTCTTC. It is translated as CASSLTPSSYNEQFF.

The chain links TRBV7-2 to TRBJ1-4; no firm D call. The germline V gene encodes CDR1 SGHTA and CDR2 FQGNSA. V was trimmed by 1 base and J by 14 bases, leaving 20 bases between them. The CDR3 loop spans 15 amino acids. The CDR3 DNA reads as TGTGCCAGCAGCTTAGGTGAGGGAAGCGGAATTGGGCTGTTTTTT. It codes for CASSLGEGSGIGLFF.

The chain is built from TRBV9 and TRBJ2-2, with 11 bases identical to TRBD2. The CDR3 contains 15 residues. From germline, CDR1 is SGDLS and CDR2 YYNGEE. Trimming cost V 1 base and J 6 bases; bases outside gene matches: 2. This CDR3 is CASSVLTSGAGELFF. As DNA, the CDR3 is TGTGCCAGCAGCGTATTGACTAGCGGGGCCGGGGAGCTGTTTTTT.

This sequence joins TRBV18 and TRBJ2-6, with D maybe TRBD2 (7 bases). The germline CDR1 and CDR2 sequences are KGHSH and LQKENI. Trimming took off 3 bases at V and 1 base at J, with 10 bases between the two ends. The CDR3 loop spans 16 amino acids. CDR3 protein: CASSPRGGSGANVLTF. Written as DNA, the CDR3 is TGTGCCAGCTCACCCAGGGGAGGGTCTGGGGCCAACGTCCTGACTTTC.

This clone was detected a few times. This chain connects TRBV10-1 to TRBJ1-3, with 7 bases lining up with TRBD1. Trimming removed 3 bases from V and 3 bases from J; junction bases left unmatched: 5. Per germline, CDR1 WNHNN and CDR2 SYGVQD (reference sequence). This CDR3 is built from 15 residues. The CDR3 DNA sequence: TGCGCCAGCAGTGAAGGGGGCGAAGGTGGAAACACCATATATTTT. Amino acid sequence: CASSEGGEGGNTIYF.

V gene TRBV28 combines with J gene TRBJ1-1, with 9 bases lining up with TRBD1. J was trimmed by 8 bases and V by 5 bases; bases with no gene match: 6. This CDR3 has 13 amino acids. Germline CDR1 and CDR2: MDHEN and SYDVKM. The CDR3 DNA reads as TGTGCCAGCAGTCTTACGGGACAGGGAGAAGCTTTCTTT. The encoded protein is CASSLTGQGEAFF.

The J gene is TRBJ1-2, the V gene TRBV4-3; D uncertain. The CDR3 has 15 residues. Looked up from germline, CDR1 is LGHNA and CDR2 is YSLEER. Trimming cost V 0 bases and J 6 bases, with 14 bases left between them. In nucleotides, the CDR3 is TGCGCCAGCAGCCAAGATCACTTTCGCGGGGATGGCTACACCTTC. Residues: CASSQDHFRGDGYTF.

The chain links TRBV4-2 to TRBJ2-3, with 9 positions matching TRBD2. The J segment lost 6 bases and the V segment lost 0 bases, leaving 13 bases of the junction unmatched. The CDR3 runs 18 residues. Germline V CDR1 and CDR2: LGHNA, YNFKEQ. The CDR3 region is CASSQDRMSSGAADTQYF. In DNA, the CDR3 is TGTGCCAGCAGCCAAGATAGAATGTCTAGCGGGGCCGCCGATACGCAGTATTTT.

The rearrangement uses TRBV27 and TRBJ1-2; TRBD1 aligns across 8 bases. With 8 bases clipped from V and 4 bases from J, the junction kept 9 bases outside the gene matches. Per the germline V gene, CDR1 is MNHEY and CDR2 is SMNVEV (reference sequence). This CDR3 contains 14 residues. The CDR3 region has the DNA TGTGCCAGCTCGCCTGCCGGACAGGGCTATGGCTACACCTTC. As protein: CASSPAGQGYGYTF.

The genes are TRBV5-5 and TRBJ2-3; TRBD2 aligns across 11 bases. CDR3 length: 20 residues. CDR1 and CDR2 (germline): SGHKS, YYEKEE (reference sequence). With V trimmed by 5 bases and J by 5 bases, 22 bases remained unmatched. The CDR3 loop reads CASRPGTASFGTSGEDTQYF. In DNA, the CDR3 is TGTGCCAGCAGACCCGGGACAGCTTCTTTTGGGACTAGCGGCGAAGATACGCAGTATTTT.

The chain uses TRBV9 and TRBJ1-2; D gene ambiguous. V was shortened by 0 bases and J by 3 bases, with 15 bases between the two germline ends. Germline CDR1 and CDR2: SGDLS and YYNGEE. This CDR3 has 16 amino acids. CDR3 in DNA: TGTGCCAGCAGCGTAGGTCTGAGGGCAGAGTACTATGGCTACACCTTC. It is translated as CASSVGLRAEYYGYTF. Full variable domain (remainder filled in from reference TRBV9 and TRBJ1-2): DSGVTQTPKHLITATGQRVTLRCSPRSGDLSVYWYQQSLDQGLQFLIQYYNGEERAKGNILERFSAQQFPDLHSELNLSSLELGDSALYFCASSVGLRAEYYGYTFGSGTRLTVV.

The CDR3 is CASSLRGANVLTF. The CDR3 nucleotides read TGTGCCAGCAGCTTGCGGGGGGCCAACGTCCTGACTTTC. The chain links TRBV7-8 to TRBJ2-6; unclear D gene. The CDR3 is made up of 13 amino acids. Trimming shortened V by 3 bases and J by 4 bases, and 4 bases separated the two germline ends. CDR1 is SGHVS, CDR2 FQNEAQ, per germline.